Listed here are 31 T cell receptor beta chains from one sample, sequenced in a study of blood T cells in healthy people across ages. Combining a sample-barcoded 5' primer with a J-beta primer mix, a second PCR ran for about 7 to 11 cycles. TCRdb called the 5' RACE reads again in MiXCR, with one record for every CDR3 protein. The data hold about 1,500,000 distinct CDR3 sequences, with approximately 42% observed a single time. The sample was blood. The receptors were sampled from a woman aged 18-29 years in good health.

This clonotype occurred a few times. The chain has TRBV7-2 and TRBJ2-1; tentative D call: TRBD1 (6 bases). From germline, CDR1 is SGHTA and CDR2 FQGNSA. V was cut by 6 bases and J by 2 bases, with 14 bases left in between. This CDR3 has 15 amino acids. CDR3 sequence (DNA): TGTGCCAGCAGGGATTGGACAGAACCCTACAATGAGCAGTTCTTC. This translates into CASRDWTEPYNEQFF. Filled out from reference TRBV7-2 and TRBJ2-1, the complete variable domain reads GAGVSQSPSNKVTEKGKDVELRCDPISGHTALYWYRQSLGQGLEFLIYFQGNSAPDKSGLPSDRFSAERTGGSVSTLTIQRTQQEDSAVYLCASRDWTEPYNEQFFGPGTRLTVL.

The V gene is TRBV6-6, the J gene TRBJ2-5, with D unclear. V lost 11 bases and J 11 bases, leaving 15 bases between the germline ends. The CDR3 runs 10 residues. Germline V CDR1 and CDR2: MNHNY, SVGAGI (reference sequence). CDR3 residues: CASIGIEQYF. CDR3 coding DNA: TGTGCCTCGATAGGGATTGAGCAGTACTTC.

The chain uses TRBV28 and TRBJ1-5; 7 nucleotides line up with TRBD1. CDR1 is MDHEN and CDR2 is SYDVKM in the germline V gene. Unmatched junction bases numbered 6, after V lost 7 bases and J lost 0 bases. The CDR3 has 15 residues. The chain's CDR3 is CASIQGINSNQPQHF. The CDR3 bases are TGTGCCAGCATACAGGGGATAAATAGCAATCAGCCCCAGCATTTT.

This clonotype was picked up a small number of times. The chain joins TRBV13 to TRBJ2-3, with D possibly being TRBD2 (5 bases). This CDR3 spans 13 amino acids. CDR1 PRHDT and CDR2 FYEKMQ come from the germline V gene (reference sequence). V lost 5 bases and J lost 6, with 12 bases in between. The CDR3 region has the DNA TGTGCCAGCAGCCCGCGGACTTCCGATACGCAGTATTTT. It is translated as CASSPRTSDTQYF.

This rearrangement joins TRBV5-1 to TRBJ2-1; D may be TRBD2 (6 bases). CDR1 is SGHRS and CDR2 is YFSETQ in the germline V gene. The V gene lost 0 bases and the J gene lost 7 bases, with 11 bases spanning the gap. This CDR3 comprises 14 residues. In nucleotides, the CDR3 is TGCGCCAGCAGCTTGGGACTAGGGCGGAATGAGCAGTTCTTC. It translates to CASSLGLGRNEQFF.

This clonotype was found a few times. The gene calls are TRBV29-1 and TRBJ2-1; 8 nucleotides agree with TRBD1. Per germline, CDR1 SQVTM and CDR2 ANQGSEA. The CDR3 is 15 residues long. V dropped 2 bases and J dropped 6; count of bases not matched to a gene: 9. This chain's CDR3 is CSVEFLTGGTNEQFF. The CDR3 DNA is TGCAGCGTTGAATTCCTAACAGGGGGTACCAATGAGCAGTTCTTC.

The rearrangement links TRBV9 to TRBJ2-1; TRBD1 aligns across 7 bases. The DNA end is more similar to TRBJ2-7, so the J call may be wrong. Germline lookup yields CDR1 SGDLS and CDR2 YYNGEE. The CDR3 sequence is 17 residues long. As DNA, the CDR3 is TGTGCCAGCAGCGTCCCGACCCGGGACAGAGGGTACAATGAGCAGTACTTC. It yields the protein CASSVPTRDRGYNEQYF.

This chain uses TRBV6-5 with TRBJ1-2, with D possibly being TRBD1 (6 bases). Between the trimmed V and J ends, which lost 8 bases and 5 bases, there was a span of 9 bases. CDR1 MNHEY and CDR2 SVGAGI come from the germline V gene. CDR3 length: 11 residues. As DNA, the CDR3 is TGTGCCAGCGGGGGGCCTTATGGCTACACCTTC. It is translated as CASGGPYGYTF.

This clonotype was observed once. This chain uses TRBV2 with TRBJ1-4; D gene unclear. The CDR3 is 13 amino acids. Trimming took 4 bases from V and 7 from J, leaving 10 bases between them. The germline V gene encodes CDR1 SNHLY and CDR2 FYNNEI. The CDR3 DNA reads TGTGCCAGCAGTGGGGTGGGGAGTGAAAAACTGTTTTTT. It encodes CASSGVGSEKLFF.

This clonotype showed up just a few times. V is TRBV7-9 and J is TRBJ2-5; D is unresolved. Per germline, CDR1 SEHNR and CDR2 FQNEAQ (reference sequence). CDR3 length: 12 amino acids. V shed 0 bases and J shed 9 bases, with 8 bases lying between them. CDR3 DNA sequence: TGTGCCAGCAGCTTAGCCCCCATCGCCCAGTACTTC. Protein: CASSLAPIAQYF.

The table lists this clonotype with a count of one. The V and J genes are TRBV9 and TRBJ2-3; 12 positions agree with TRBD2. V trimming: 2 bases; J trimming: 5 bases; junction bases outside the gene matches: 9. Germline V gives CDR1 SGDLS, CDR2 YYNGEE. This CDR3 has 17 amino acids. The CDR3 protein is CASSVASGGGGIDTQYF. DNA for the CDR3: TGTGCCAGCAGCGTTGCTAGCGGGGGGGGAGGCATAGATACGCAGTATTTT.

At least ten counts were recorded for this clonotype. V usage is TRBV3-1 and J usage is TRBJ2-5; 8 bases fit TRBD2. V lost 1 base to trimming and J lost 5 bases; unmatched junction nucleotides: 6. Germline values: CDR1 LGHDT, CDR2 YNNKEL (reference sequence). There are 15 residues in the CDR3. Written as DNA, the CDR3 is TGTGCCAGCAGCCAAGCCCTCGGGACTAGGGAGACCCAGTACTTC. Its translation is CASSQALGTRETQYF.

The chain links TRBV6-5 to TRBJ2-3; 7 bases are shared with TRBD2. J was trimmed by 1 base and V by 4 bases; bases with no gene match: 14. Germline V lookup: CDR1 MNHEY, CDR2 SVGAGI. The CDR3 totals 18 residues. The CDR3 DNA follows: TGTGCCAGCAGTTGCTCGTGGAGCGGGAAGTTTCGCACAGATACGCAGTATTTT. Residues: CASSCSWSGKFRTDTQYF.

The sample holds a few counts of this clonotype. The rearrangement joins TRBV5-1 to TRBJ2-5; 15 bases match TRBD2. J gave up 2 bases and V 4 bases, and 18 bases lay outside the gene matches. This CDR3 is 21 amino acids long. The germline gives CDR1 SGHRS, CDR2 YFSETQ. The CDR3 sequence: CASSLVNWTSGRAGYQETQYF. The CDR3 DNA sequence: TGCGCCAGCAGCCTAGTTAATTGGACTAGCGGGAGGGCCGGCTATCAAGAGACCCAGTACTTC.

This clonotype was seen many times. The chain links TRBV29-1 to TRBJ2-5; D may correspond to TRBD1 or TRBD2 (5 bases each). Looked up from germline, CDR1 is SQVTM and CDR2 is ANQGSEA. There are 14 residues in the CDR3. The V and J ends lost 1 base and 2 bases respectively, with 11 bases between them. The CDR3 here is CSVEGGALQETQYF. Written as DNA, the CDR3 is TGCAGCGTTGAAGGAGGGGCCCTACAAGAGACCCAGTACTTC.

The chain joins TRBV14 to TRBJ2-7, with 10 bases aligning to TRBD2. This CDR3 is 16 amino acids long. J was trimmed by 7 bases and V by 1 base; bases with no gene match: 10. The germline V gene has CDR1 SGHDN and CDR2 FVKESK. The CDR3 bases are TGTGCCAGCAGCCAAGTGTCTAGCGGGAGCCACAATGAGCAGTACTTC. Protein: CASSQVSSGSHNEQYF.

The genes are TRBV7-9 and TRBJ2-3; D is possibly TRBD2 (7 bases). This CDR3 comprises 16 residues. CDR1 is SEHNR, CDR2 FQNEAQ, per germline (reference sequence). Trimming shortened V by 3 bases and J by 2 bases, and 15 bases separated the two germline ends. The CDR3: CASSFLGGAYTDTQYF. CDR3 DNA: TGTGCCAGCAGCTTCCTAGGGGGGGCCTACACAGATACGCAGTATTTT.

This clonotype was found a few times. In DNA form, the CDR3 reads TGTGCCATCAGTCAGGGGGGCTTGAACAATGAGCAGTTCTTC. It translates to CAISQGGLNNEQFF. V gene TRBV10-3 combines with J gene TRBJ2-1; possibly TRBD1 for D (7 bases). Per germline, CDR1 ENHRY and CDR2 SYGVKD. Trimming took off 5 bases at V and 5 bases at J, with 13 bases between the two ends. This CDR3 is 14 amino acids long.

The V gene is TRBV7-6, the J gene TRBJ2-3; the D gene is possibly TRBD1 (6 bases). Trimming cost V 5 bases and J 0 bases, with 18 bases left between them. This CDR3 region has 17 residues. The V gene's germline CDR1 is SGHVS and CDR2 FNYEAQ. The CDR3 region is CASSPGTRRASTDTQYF. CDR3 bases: TGTGCCAGCAGCCCCGGGACAAGAAGGGCTAGCACAGATACGCAGTATTTT.

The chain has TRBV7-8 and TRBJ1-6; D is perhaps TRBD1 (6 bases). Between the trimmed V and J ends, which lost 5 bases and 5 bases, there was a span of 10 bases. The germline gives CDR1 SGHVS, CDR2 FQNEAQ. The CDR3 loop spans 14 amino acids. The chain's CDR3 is CASSGGQNNSPLHF. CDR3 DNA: TGTGCCAGCAGCGGAGGACAGAATAATTCACCCCTCCACTTT.

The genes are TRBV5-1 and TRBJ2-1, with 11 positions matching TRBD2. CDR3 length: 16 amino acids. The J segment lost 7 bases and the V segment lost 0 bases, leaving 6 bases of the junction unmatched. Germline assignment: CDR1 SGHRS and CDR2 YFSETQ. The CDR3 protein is CASSLVSGGVGNEQFF. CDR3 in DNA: TGCGCCAGCAGCTTGGTTAGCGGGGGGGTGGGGAATGAGCAGTTCTTC.

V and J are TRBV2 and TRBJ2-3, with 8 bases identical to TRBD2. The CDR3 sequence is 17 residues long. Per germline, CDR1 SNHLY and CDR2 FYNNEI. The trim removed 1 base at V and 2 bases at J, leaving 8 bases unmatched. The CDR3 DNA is TGTGCCAGCAGTGAAGGTTCGGTAGCGGGATTCACAGATACGCAGTATTTT. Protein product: CASSEGSVAGFTDTQYF. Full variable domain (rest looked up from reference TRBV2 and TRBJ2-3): EPEVTQTPSHQVTQMGQEVILRCVPISNHLYFYWYRQILGQKVEFLVSFYNNEISEKSEIFDDQFSVERPDGSNFTLKIRSTKLEDSAMYFCASSEGSVAGFTDTQYFGPGTRLTVL.

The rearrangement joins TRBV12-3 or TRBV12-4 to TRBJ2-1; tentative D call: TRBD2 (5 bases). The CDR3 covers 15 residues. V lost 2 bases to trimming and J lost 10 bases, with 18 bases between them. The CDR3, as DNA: TGTGCCAGCAGTTTACGTTACGGACTTCGGGTGGAGCAGTTCTTC. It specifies CASSLRYGLRVEQFF.

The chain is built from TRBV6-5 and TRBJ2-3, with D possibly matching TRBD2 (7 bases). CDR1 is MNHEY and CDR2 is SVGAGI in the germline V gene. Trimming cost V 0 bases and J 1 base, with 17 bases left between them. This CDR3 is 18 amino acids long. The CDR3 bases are TGTGCCAGCAGTTACTCGATTCACAGGGAGGGGGGCACAGATACGCAGTATTTT. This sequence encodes CASSYSIHREGGTDTQYF.

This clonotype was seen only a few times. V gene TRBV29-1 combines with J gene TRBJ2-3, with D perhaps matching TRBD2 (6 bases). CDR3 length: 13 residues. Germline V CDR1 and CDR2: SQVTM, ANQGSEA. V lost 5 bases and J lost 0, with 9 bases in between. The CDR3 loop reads CSVSGGSTDTQYF. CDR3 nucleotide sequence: TGCAGCGTTAGTGGGGGGAGCACAGATACGCAGTATTTT.

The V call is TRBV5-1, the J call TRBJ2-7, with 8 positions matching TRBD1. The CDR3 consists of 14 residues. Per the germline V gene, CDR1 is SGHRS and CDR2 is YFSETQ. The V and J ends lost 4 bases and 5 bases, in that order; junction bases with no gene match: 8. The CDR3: CASSPQGASNEQYF. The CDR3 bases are TGCGCCAGCAGCCCCCAGGGGGCGAGCAACGAGCAGTACTTC.

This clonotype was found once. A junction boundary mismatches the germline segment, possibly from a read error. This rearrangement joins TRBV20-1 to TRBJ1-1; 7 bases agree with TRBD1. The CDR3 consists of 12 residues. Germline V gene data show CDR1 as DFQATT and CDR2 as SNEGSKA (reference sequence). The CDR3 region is CSARDSYTEAFF. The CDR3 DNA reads TGTAGTGCCAGGGACAGCTACACTGAAGCTTTCTTT.

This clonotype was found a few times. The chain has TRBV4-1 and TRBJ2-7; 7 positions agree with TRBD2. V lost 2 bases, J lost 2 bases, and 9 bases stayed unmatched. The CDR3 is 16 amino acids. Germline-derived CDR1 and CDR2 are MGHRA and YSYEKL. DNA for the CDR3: TGCGCCAGCAGCCAACTTCCGGCTAGCGGACCCTACGAGCAGTACTTC. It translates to CASSQLPASGPYEQYF.

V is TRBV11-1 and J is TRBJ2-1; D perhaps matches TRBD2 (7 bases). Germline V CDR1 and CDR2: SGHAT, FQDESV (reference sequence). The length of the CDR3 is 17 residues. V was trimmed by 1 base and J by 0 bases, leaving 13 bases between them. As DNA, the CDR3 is TGTGCCAGCAGCTTAGGTGGAGGGGGGGTCTCCTACAATGAGCAGTTCTTC. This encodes CASSLGGGGVSYNEQFF.

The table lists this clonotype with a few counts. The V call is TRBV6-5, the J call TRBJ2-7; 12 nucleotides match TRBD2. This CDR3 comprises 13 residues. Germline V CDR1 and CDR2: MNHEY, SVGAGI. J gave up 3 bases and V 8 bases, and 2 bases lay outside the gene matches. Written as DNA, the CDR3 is TGTGCCAGCGCGGGACTAGCGGGCTACGAGCAGTACTTC. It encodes CASAGLAGYEQYF.

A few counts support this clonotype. CDR3 protein: CSARVSGGLFMTDTQYF. In DNA, the CDR3 is TGCAGTGCTAGGGTTAGCGGGGGGTTGTTTATGACAGATACGCAGTATTTT. This chain links TRBV20-1 with TRBJ2-3, with 10 bases aligning to TRBD2. The CDR3 has 17 residues. The ends lost 3 bases at V and 3 bases at J; junction bases unmatched: 12. The germline V gene has CDR1 DFQATT and CDR2 SNEGSKA (reference sequence).